Listed below are T cell receptor beta chains from one sample, sequenced in a study of blood T cells in healthy people across ages. TCRdb independently ran MiXCR on the 5' RACE reads; one entry per CDR3 protein. The sample carries 600,000 to 850,000 distinct CDR3 sequences, 43% recorded once. The sequencing sample was made of blood. The receptor source for this set is an older woman in good health. Both conserved end residues are part of each CDR3. A D gene is named only where the DNA matches it firmly. The size entry is marked missing in some rows and otherwise reads once, few, many or a size class.

J gene | V gene | clone size | D gene | CDR3 DNA | CDR3 protein
TRBJ2-1 | TRBV7-3 | . | TRBD2 | TGTGCCAGCAGCTTAATTTCGGGAGGGACACACAATGAGCAGTTCTTC | CASSLISGGTHNEQFF
TRBJ2-7 | TRBV20-1 | few | . | TGCAGTGCCCTTAGACTTGGCGAGCAGTACTTC | CSALRLGEQYF
TRBJ2-5 | TRBV4-2 | many | . | TGTGCCAGCAGCCAAGGCTTGTGGGAGGACCTGGAGACCCAGTACTTC | CASSQGLWEDLETQYF
TRBJ2-5 | TRBV4-2 | many | TRBD1 | TGTGCCAGCAGCACCCGACAGGGCCCAACGGGGACCCAGTACTTC | CASSTRQGPTGTQYF
TRBJ2-3 | TRBV4-1 | few | . | TGCGCCAGCAGCCAAGGGGCGGACCCCCTGTATTTT | CASSQGADPLYF
TRBJ2-4 | TRBV6-5 | . | TRBD2 | TGTGCCAGCAGTTGCACTAGCGGGGTATTTGGGCAGACCAAAAACATTCAGTACTTC | CASSCTSGVFGQTKNIQYF
TRBJ2-6 | TRBV12-3/TRBV12-4 | . | . | TGTGCCAGCAGTTTATTTCTGATCTCTGGGGCCAACGTCCTGACTTTC | CASSLFLISGANVLTF
TRBJ2-5 | TRBV9 | . | TRBD2 | TGTGCCAGCCAGATGGCGGGAGTCGGGAATGAGCAGTACTTC | CASQMAGVGNEQYF
TRBJ2-2 | TRBV3-1 | . | . | TGTGCCAGCAGCCAAGAGACCACCGGGGAGCTGTTTTTT | CASSQETTGELFF
TRBJ1-2 | TRBV4-2 | many | . | TGTGCCAGCAGCCAAGAAGGGAACTACTATGGCTACACCTTC | CASSQEGNYYGYTF
TRBJ2-1 | TRBV19 | once | TRBD1 | TGTGCCAGCCCGGGACAGGACTCCCTGTCCCCCAATGAGCAGTTCTTC | CASPGQDSLSPNEQFF
TRBJ2-5 | TRBV6-6 | few | TRBD1 | TGTGCCAGCAGTTACTCGGACAGGCGCAGGGAGACCCAGTACTTC | CASSYSDRRRETQYF
TRBJ2-3 | TRBV7-2 | once | . | TGTGCCAGCGCCCGAGATACGCAGTATTTT | CASARDTQYF
TRBJ1-1 | TRBV6-6 | . | TRBD1 | TGTGCCAGCAGTTACTCGGCAACAGGGGGTATCTTTCCGGGTTTCTTT | CASSYSATGGIFPGFF
TRBJ2-1 | TRBV29-1 | . | . | TGCAGCGTTGAAGACCCTCCTGGCAATGAGCAGTTCTTC | CSVEDPPGNEQFF
TRBJ2-7 | TRBV20-1 | . | . | TGCAGTGCTAGAACACAGCTAATCCACGAGCAGTACTTC | CSARTQLIHEQYF
TRBJ2-5 | TRBV7-3 | . | . | TGTGCCAGCAGCCCGGGACTTCTGGAGACCCAGTACTTC | CASSPGLLETQYF
TRBJ2-5 | TRBV29-1 | . | . | TGCAGCGTCAAAACCGTCTACCAAGAGACCCAGTACTTC | CSVKTVYQETQYF
TRBJ2-1 | TRBV19 | . | TRBD2 | TGTGCCAGTAGCGGCGGGGCTAGCGGGAGGAGGTATGAGCAGTTCTTC | CASSGGASGRRYEQFF
TRBJ2-7 | TRBV2 | few | . | TGTGCCAGCAGTGAACAACAACTCCTCTACGAGCAGTACTTC | CASSEQQLLYEQYF
TRBJ2-5 | TRBV9 | . | TRBD1 | TGTGCCAGCAGCGTAGGGGGCGGGACAGGGGGGACTATAGAGCAGTACTTC | CASSVGGGTGGTIEQYF
TRBJ2-5 | TRBV7-8 | many | TRBD1 | TGTGCCAGCAGCCCCCGGACAGGGGTCATACCAGAGACCCAGTACTTC | CASSPRTGVIPETQYF
TRBJ2-7 | TRBV15 | many | . | TGTGCCACCAGCAGAGAAGCGGTGAGCTCCTACGAGCAGTACTTC | CATSREAVSSYEQYF
TRBJ2-5 | TRBV2 | . | TRBD1 | TGTGCCAACCAACAGGGGTGGTCGGAGACCCAGTACTTC | CANQQGWSETQYF
TRBJ1-2 | TRBV27 | . | . | TGTGCCAGCAGTCTCATCCCCCGGGGGGCGCACTATGGCTACACCTTC | CASSLIPRGAHYGYTF
TRBJ1-4 | TRBV29-1 | . | . | TGCAGCGTTGACGGCGTAGGGGGTATTGAAAAACTGTTTTTT | CSVDGVGGIEKLFF
TRBJ2-7 | TRBV5-1 | . | TRBD1 | TGCGCCAGCAGCTTGTACGGGACAGGGGGACTCGACGAGCAGTACTTC | CASSLYGTGGLDEQYF
TRBJ2-3 | TRBV7-2 | many | TRBD2 | TGTGCCAGCAGCGATCGACTAGCGGGAACAGATACGCAGTATTTT | CASSDRLAGTDTQYF
TRBJ2-7 | TRBV28 | few | TRBD1 | TGTGCCAGCGTCCCGGGACAGGGACCATACGAGCAGTACTTC | CASVPGQGPYEQYF
TRBJ2-1 | TRBV27 | . | TRBD2 | TGTGCCAGCAGTTTATCTACTAGCGGGGGACAAGAGACCCAGTTCTTC | CASSLSTSGGQETQFF
TRBJ2-3 | TRBV29-1 | many | . | TGCAGCGTTGTGAAAAGGAGTTTCGATACGCAGTATTTT | CSVVKRSFDTQYF
TRBJ2-1 | TRBV20-1 | once | TRBD2 | TGCAGTGCTAGGCCGGGCGGGAGCCTATACAATGAGCAGTTCTTC | CSARPGGSLYNEQFF
TRBJ2-1 | TRBV7-3 | few | . | TGTGCCAGCAGCGCGCCCGGGACTTACTACAATGAGCAGTTCTTC | CASSAPGTYYNEQFF
TRBJ2-4 | TRBV18 | few | TRBD1 | TGTGCCAGCTCATCCGGGACAGGAAAGGGGGAGCAGTACTTC | CASSSGTGKGEQYF
TRBJ1-4 | TRBV12-5 | . | TRBD1 | TGTGCTAGTAATGCCGGGACAGGACATGGGAAACTGTTTTTT | CASNAGTGHGKLFF